Presented here are 7 T cell receptor beta chains from one specimen sequenced in a study of cytomegalovirus exposure and HLA in healthy donors (TCRdb year 2017). The library was prepared using the immunoSEQ multiplex PCR assay. The multiplex PCR relied on a mix of 60 forward primers for TCR Vbeta segments and 13 reverse primers for TCR Jbeta segments. In its TCRdb copy, this immuneACCESS table keeps in-frame sequences only and misses some clones. Where compared with another copy, unresolved V genes explain less than half of these, and the others have no known cause. In all, the sample holds 99,000 or so clones, and about 15% of those were seen once. Around 0.9% of the sample comes from the top ten. Sample: PBMCs. The receptor source for this set is a female donor in good health and CMV-seronegative.

This clone was counted a few times. In nucleotides, the CDR3 is TGCGCCAGCAGCTTGAACCTAGCGGGAACAGAGCAGTACTTC. Amino acid sequence: CASSLNLAGTEQYF. This chain uses TRBV5-1 with TRBJ2-7; 9 nucleotides match TRBD2. J was trimmed by 7 bases and V by 1 base; bases with no gene match: 6. This CDR3 comprises 14 residues. In germline, CDR1 is SGHRS, CDR2 YFSETQ.

This clone appeared a few times. The rearrangement uses TRBV5-1 and TRBJ1-1; 7 bases are shared with TRBD1. V was clipped by 4 bases and J by 1 base; unmatched bases: 4. CDR3 length: 14 amino acids. Germline V gives CDR1 SGHRS, CDR2 YFSETQ. The CDR3 coding sequence is TGCGCCAGCAGCGCTACAGGGGCGAACACTGAAGCTTTCTTT. As protein: CASSATGANTEAFF.

This clone turned up a few times. The chain links TRBV7-9 to TRBJ1-1, with TRBD1 identical over 7 bases. Germline V CDR1 and CDR2: SEHNR, FQNEAQ (reference sequence). There are 13 residues in the CDR3. J lost 5 bases, V lost 6 bases, and 6 bases had no gene match. The CDR3 loop is CASSKGARTEAFF. DNA of the CDR3: TGTGCCAGCAGTAAGGGGGCGCGAACTGAAGCTTTCTTT.

Only a few counts were recorded for this clone. V usage is TRBV11-2 and J usage is TRBJ1-1; the match to TRBD1 covers 7 bases. There are 12 residues in the CDR3. Trimming removed 6 bases from V and 11 bases from J; junction bases left unmatched: 9. Germline CDR1 reads SGHAT; CDR2 reads FQNNGV. CDR3 in amino acids: CASSVVQQGAFF. The CDR3 nucleotides are TGTGCCAGCAGTGTCGTTCAACAGGGGGCTTTCTTT.

The V call is TRBV12-5, the J call TRBJ2-7, with 12 bases aligning to TRBD2. This CDR3 contains 15 residues. The germline V gene has CDR1 LGHNT and CDR2 FRNRAP. J lost 7 bases, V lost 3 bases, and 7 bases had no gene match. The CDR3 DNA reads TGTGCTAGTGGTTTCAGACTAGCGGGGGCGGGTGAGCAGTACTTC. Amino acids: CASGFRLAGAGEQYF.

The chain uses TRBV13 and TRBJ1-5; D perhaps matches TRBD1 (5 bases). Trimming removed 0 bases from V and 6 bases from J, with 9 bases in between. Germline V CDR1 and CDR2: PRHDT, FYEKMQ (reference sequence). The CDR3 runs 14 residues. The CDR3 nucleotides read TGTGCCAGCAGCTTAGGCCGACAGCGTCAGCCCCAGCATTTT. Amino acids: CASSLGRQRQPQHF.

A few counts support this clone. V usage is TRBV4-3 and J usage is TRBJ2-2; D uncertain. Deletions cut 4 bases from V and 4 bases from J, with 16 bases between. Germline values: CDR1 LGHNA, CDR2 YSLEER. The CDR3 consists of 16 residues. Here the CDR3 DNA reads TGCGCCAGCAGCCCCAATTGGGCCGCCAGCACCGGGGAGCTGTTTTTT. Protein: CASSPNWAASTGELFF.